These 30 T cell receptor beta chains came from one sample sequenced in a study of blood T cell repertoires in COVID-19. TCRdb's copy holds only in-frame clones and misses some; the assay was immunoSEQ multiplex PCR. In the table there are 150,000 to 170,000 clones, about 85% of which are singletons. The specimen was peripheral blood. These receptor sequences come from an older woman with COVID-19, enrolled during active disease.

The chain is built from TRBV11-2 and TRBJ1-2; D unresolved. CDR3 length: 11 amino acids. The V gene lost 3 bases and the J gene lost 13 bases, with 12 bases spanning the gap. CDR1 is SGHAT and CDR2 is FQNNGV in the germline V gene. DNA of the CDR3: TGTGCCAGCAGCTTTACCGGGTCCAGCACCTTC. Encoded protein: CASSFTGSSTF.

The CDR3 protein is CASRGQGFNTEAFF. The CDR3 region has the DNA TGTGCCAGCAGAGGACAGGGATTCAACACTGAAGCTTTCTTT. The J gene is TRBJ1-1, the V gene TRBV27; 8 nucleotides line up with TRBD1. CDR1 is MNHEY and CDR2 is SMNVEV in the germline V gene (reference sequence). This CDR3 has 14 amino acids. The V gene end was trimmed by 6 bases and the J gene end by 2 bases; junction bases not matched to a gene: 5.

CDR3 sequence (DNA): TGTGCCAGCAGTCCTGTACAGGGTAGGAGCTCCTACGAGCAGTACTTC. Its protein product is CASSPVQGRSSYEQYF. This chain uses TRBV27 with TRBJ2-7; maybe TRBD1 (6 bases). V was cut by 5 bases and J by 0 bases, with 17 bases left in between. Germline lookup yields CDR1 MNHEY and CDR2 SMNVEV (reference sequence). The CDR3 has 16 amino acids.

V gene TRBV11-2 combines with J gene TRBJ1-1; D gene unclear. Per the germline V gene, CDR1 is SGHAT and CDR2 is FQNNGV. The CDR3 loop spans 14 amino acids. The germline V and J ends were trimmed by 0 bases and 3 bases, with 8 bases remaining between them. The CDR3 loop reads CASSLEQRDTEAFF. DNA for the CDR3: TGTGCCAGCAGCTTAGAACAGAGGGACACTGAAGCTTTCTTT.

The V and J genes are TRBV29-1 and TRBJ1-1; TRBD1 might be the D (5 bases). V lost 4 bases and J 11 bases, leaving 14 bases between the germline ends. CDR1 and CDR2 (germline): SQVTM, ANQGSEA. CDR3 size: 11 residues. DNA for the CDR3: TGCAGCGTTGTACTAGGGGAGGATGCTTTCTTT. Its translation is CSVVLGEDAFF. Based on the CDR3 plus reference TRBV29-1 and TRBJ1-1, the full variable domain is SAVISQKPSRDICQRGTSLTIQCQVDSQVTMMFWYRQQPGQSLTLIATANQGSEATYESGFVIDKFPISRPNLTFSTLTVSNMSPEDSSIYLCSVVLGEDAFFGQGTRLTVV.

This rearrangement joins TRBV7-7 to TRBJ1-3, with D possibly matching TRBD1 (5 bases). The V end was cut by 5 bases, the J end by 2 bases, with 13 bases between. The CDR3 has 15 amino acids. Germline V gene lookup returns CDR1 SSHAT and CDR2 FNYEAQ (reference sequence). The CDR3 coding sequence is TGTGCCAGCAGCCTCGGCGGGGGGGCTGGAAACACCATATATTTT. Translated, it gives CASSLGGGAGNTIYF.

V is TRBV29-1 and J is TRBJ2-5, with D perhaps matching TRBD2 (5 bases). Trimming took 2 bases from V and 3 from J, leaving 7 bases between them. The CDR3 is 12 amino acids. Germline CDR1 is SQVTM and CDR2 is ANQGSEA. CDR3 DNA: TGCAGCGTTGAACCCGGGGAAGAGACCCAGTACTTC. Translating gives CSVEPGEETQYF.

This sequence joins TRBV2 and TRBJ1-2; 9 bases fit TRBD1. The CDR3 totals 15 residues. The germline CDR1 and CDR2 sequences are SNHLY and FYNNEI. Trimming took 5 bases from V and 6 from J; bases not matched to a gene: 10. CDR3 in amino acids: CASSLVGQGIDGYTF. CDR3 bases: TGTGCCAGCAGTCTCGTGGGACAGGGAATAGATGGCTACACCTTC.

J is TRBJ2-1 and V is TRBV11-2; TRBD2 matches 16 bases. CDR1 is SGHAT and CDR2 is FQNNGV in the germline V gene. J lost 10 bases, V lost 4 bases, and 1 base had no gene match. The CDR3 totals 14 residues. This chain's CDR3 is CASSSGLAGGEQFF. DNA of the CDR3: TGTGCCAGCAGCTCGGGACTAGCGGGGGGGGAGCAGTTCTTC. Full variable domain (rest looked up from reference TRBV11-2 and TRBJ2-1): EAGVAQSPRYKIIEKRQSVAFWCNPISGHATLYWYQQILGQGPKLLIQFQNNGVVDDSQLPKDRFSAERLKGVDSTLKIQPAKLEDSAVYLCASSSGLAGGEQFFGPGTRLTVL.

The chain recombines TRBV5-1 with TRBJ1-6, with D possibly being TRBD1 (6 bases). The CDR3 length is 15 residues. Per the germline V gene, CDR1 is SGHRS and CDR2 is YFSETQ. V lost 2 bases and J 8 bases, leaving 14 bases between the germline ends. This chain's CDR3 is CASSLQQGRDSPLHF. CDR3 in DNA: TGCGCCAGCAGCTTACAACAGGGACGTGATTCACCCCTCCACTTT.

The CDR3 DNA follows: TGTGCCAGCACACCGTCCGGGACACTCTCCTGGGGGGCCAACGTCCTGACTTTC. This encodes CASTPSGTLSWGANVLTF. The chain links TRBV2 to TRBJ2-6; possibly TRBD1 for D (6 bases). This CDR3 region has 18 residues. V was cut by 7 bases and J by 4 bases, with 23 bases left in between. Germline CDR1 and CDR2: SNHLY and FYNNEI.

In DNA, the CDR3 is TGTGCCAGCAGCCGCCCCGCTCCTACCGGAAACACCATATATTTT. It specifies CASSRPAPTGNTIYF. The gene calls are TRBV7-2 and TRBJ1-3, with no clear D. Germline loops: CDR1 SGHTA, CDR2 FQGNSA. The V and J ends lost 5 bases and 4 bases respectively, with 15 bases between them. The CDR3 is made up of 15 amino acids.

The chain links TRBV6-1 to TRBJ1-1; 11 nucleotides align to TRBD1. The CDR3 covers 16 residues. V trimming: 0 bases; J trimming: 6 bases; junction bases outside the gene matches: 6. CDR1 is MNHNS and CDR2 is SASEGT in the germline V gene. CDR3 nucleotides: TGTGCCAGCAGTGAAGCGGGGACAGGGGGAGTTTCTGAAGCTTTCTTT. As protein: CASSEAGTGGVSEAFF.

V gene TRBV19 combines with J gene TRBJ1-1, with D possibly matching TRBD1 (6 bases). The V end was cut by 7 bases, the J end by 1 base, with 13 bases between. The V gene's germline CDR1 is LNHDA and CDR2 SQIVND (reference sequence). The CDR3 contains 14 residues. In DNA form, the CDR3 reads TGTGCCAGTAAGGGACCCAGGGGGAACACTGAAGCTTTCTTT. Residues: CASKGPRGNTEAFF.

The chain has TRBV6-5 and TRBJ1-1; D not certain. Germline V gene lookup returns CDR1 MNHEY and CDR2 SVGAGI. V dropped 6 bases and J dropped 4 bases, with 15 bases sitting between them. The CDR3 has 14 amino acids. The CDR3 bases are TGTGCCAGCAGGAAGGAGAGTTGGCTCACTGAAGCTTTCTTT. This gives the protein CASRKESWLTEAFF.

The V gene is TRBV5-1, the J gene TRBJ1-3; a weak D match, TRBD1 (5 bases). CDR3 length equals 15 residues. Germline lookup yields CDR1 SGHRS and CDR2 YFSETQ. Trimming removed 3 bases at V and 4 bases at J, with 14 bases between. CDR3 amino acids: CASSYGGGEGNTIYF. In DNA form, the CDR3 reads TGCGCCAGCAGCTACGGGGGAGGCGAAGGAAACACCATATATTTT.

This chain links TRBV7-9 with TRBJ1-2; D is unresolved. V gave up 5 bases and J gave up 5 bases, with 9 bases separating them. Germline V gene data show CDR1 as SEHNR and CDR2 as FQNEAQ (reference sequence). This CDR3 has 12 amino acids. The CDR3 is CASSTGTYGYTF. The CDR3 bases are TGTGCCAGCAGCACGGGTACTTATGGCTACACCTTC.

This sequence joins TRBV2 and TRBJ1-2; the match to TRBD1 covers 8 bases. The CDR3 totals 12 residues. Germline CDR1 SNHLY, CDR2 FYNNEI. Trimming took 4 bases from V and 7 from J; bases not matched to a gene: 2. CDR3 region: CASSVDRGGYTF. The CDR3 nucleotides are TGTGCCAGCAGTGTCGACAGGGGTGGCTACACCTTC.

The table lists this clone with a count of one. The chain employs TRBV10-3 and TRBJ1-2; 7 bases align to TRBD1. The CDR3 spans 15 residues. Germline CDR1 and CDR2: ENHRY and SYGVKD. Germline trimming cut 10 bases from V and 4 bases from J; bases unmatched to any gene: 15. The CDR3 loop reads CATSLKQGQLYGYTF. The DNA for the CDR3 is TGTGCCACCTCGTTAAAGCAGGGACAGCTCTATGGCTACACCTTC.

This clone was detected only a few times. V and J are TRBV6-2 or TRBV6-3 and TRBJ2-7; 7 nucleotides match TRBD1. V trimming: 5 bases; J trimming: 2 bases; junction bases outside the gene matches: 0. Germline V gives CDR1 MNHEY, CDR2 SVGEGT. CDR3 length equals 12 residues. DNA for the CDR3: TGTGCCAGCAGTACAGGGGCCTACGAGCAGTACTTC. This encodes CASSTGAYEQYF.

CDR3 in amino acids: CASSHEGLHFGNTIYF. The CDR3 DNA reads as TGTGCCAGCAGCCACGAGGGACTCCATTTCGGAAACACCATATATTTT. V and J are TRBV5-4 and TRBJ1-3, with a weak D call TRBD1 (5 bases). Trimming cost V 4 bases and J 4 bases, with 18 bases left between them. This CDR3 has 16 amino acids. The germline CDR1 and CDR2 sequences are SGHNT and YYREEE (reference sequence).

The gene calls are TRBV7-3 and TRBJ1-2; D uncertain. Germline CDR1 and CDR2: SGHTA and FQGTGA. V was pared by 3 bases and J by 3 bases, with 20 bases between. The CDR3 consists of 17 residues. This CDR3 reads CASSFSATPGRHYGYTF. The CDR3 nucleotides read TGTGCCAGCAGCTTCTCTGCGACCCCAGGTCGACACTATGGCTACACCTTC.

The rearrangement links TRBV6-5 to TRBJ1-4, with D uncertain. Germline-derived CDR1 and CDR2 are MNHEY and SVGAGI. The CDR3 is 15 residues long. The V end was cut by 6 bases, the J end by 0 bases, with 11 bases between. CDR3 protein: CASRVDGATNEKLFF. CDR3 nucleotides: TGTGCCAGCAGGGTTGACGGAGCAACTAATGAAAAACTGTTTTTT.

The chain employs TRBV3-1 (or the pseudogene TRBV3-2) and TRBJ1-1, with D possibly being TRBD1 (6 bases). Germline V gives CDR1 LGHDT, CDR2 YNNKEL (reference sequence). Trimming stripped 10 bases from V and 1 base from J, with 13 bases between. This CDR3 is 13 amino acids long. CDR3 amino acids: CATSGETNTEAFF. CDR3 sequence (DNA): TGTGCCACCTCAGGGGAGACGAACACTGAAGCTTTCTTT.

This clone was seen just once. The V call is TRBV19, the J call TRBJ1-6; 7 bases align to TRBD1. Germline assignment: CDR1 LNHDA and CDR2 SQIVND (reference sequence). V shed 7 bases and J 9 bases; nucleotides not matched to a gene: 9. There are 14 residues in the CDR3. The CDR3 is CASNPDRASSPLHF. Written as DNA, the CDR3 is TGTGCCAGTAACCCCGACAGGGCCAGTTCACCCCTCCACTTT.

V usage is TRBV11-2 and J usage is TRBJ2-1; 11 bases are a match to TRBD2. With 5 bases clipped from V and 7 bases from J, the junction kept 4 bases outside the gene matches. Looked up from germline, CDR1 is SGHAT and CDR2 is FQNNGV. The CDR3 has 14 residues. The chain's CDR3 is CASSLRTSGNEQFF. CDR3 DNA: TGTGCCAGCAGCCTCCGGACTAGCGGGAATGAGCAGTTCTTC. The full variable domain, its missing parts supplied by reference TRBV11-2 and TRBJ2-1, is EAGVAQSPRYKIIEKRQSVAFWCNPISGHATLYWYQQILGQGPKLLIQFQNNGVVDDSQLPKDRFSAERLKGVDSTLKIQPAKLEDSAVYLCASSLRTSGNEQFFGPGTRLTVL.

The chain is built from TRBV19 and TRBJ1-2; D gene uncertain. Trimming shortened V by 0 bases and J by 5 bases, and 13 bases separated the two germline ends. The CDR3 is 15 amino acids. Germline values: CDR1 LNHDA, CDR2 SQIVND (reference sequence). CDR3 nucleotide sequence: TGTGCCAGTAGTATAGATCCGGGGTTCGGGTATGGCTACACCTTC. Translated: CASSIDPGFGYGYTF.

This chain joins TRBV5-6 and TRBJ2-7, with unresolved D. Germline CDR1 and CDR2: SGHDT and YYEEEE. V lost 2 bases and J lost 3, with 9 bases in between. There are 13 residues in the CDR3. CDR3 sequence reads: CASSFGWNYEQYF. The CDR3 nucleotides read TGTGCCAGCAGCTTCGGGTGGAACTACGAGCAGTACTTC.

The chain recombines TRBV12-3 or TRBV12-4 with TRBJ2-7; perhaps TRBD2 as D (5 bases). Trimming left V 1 base short and J 4 bases short, with 8 bases between. CDR3 size: 13 residues. CDR3 sequence: CASSLGTGYEQYF. The CDR3 nucleotides read TGTGCCAGCAGTTTAGGGACGGGGTACGAGCAGTACTTC.

The chain recombines TRBV5-1 with TRBJ1-1, with 7 bases lining up with TRBD1. Germline CDR1 reads SGHRS; CDR2 reads YFSETQ. The CDR3 consists of 13 residues. J gave up 7 bases and V 3 bases, and 6 bases lay outside the gene matches. The CDR3 loop reads CASSSGQRGEAFF. In nucleotides, the CDR3 is TGCGCCAGCAGCTCGGGACAGAGAGGTGAAGCTTTCTTT.